This paragraph covers one TCR beta chain sequence. These data originate in a study of blood T cell repertoires in COVID-19. Across the study: Both acute and convalescent COVID-19 samples were obtained from the United States, Italy and Spain.

The CDR3 has 12 residues. V shed 0 bases, J shed 8 bases, and the junction held 1 base outside the gene matches. Germline CDR1 is GTSNPN and CDR2 is SVGIG (reference sequence). Original analysis: Counts of nucleated cells, estimated from reference gene primer amplification, were obtained. Assay used: immunoSEQ multiplex PCR; TCRdb lists only in-frame clones, some missing. V, J and clone size derive from that table, while D and trimming were established from the DNA sequence. Here the sample spans roughly 20,000 clones, roughly nine tenths being singletons. V and J are TRBV30 and TRBJ1-1, with TRBD1 matching over 9 bases. The sequenced sample consisted of peripheral blood. The receptor was derived from a human donor with active COVID-19. The donor label of this sample is uncertain. The CDR3 loop reads CAWSVGTGEAFF. DNA for the CDR3: TGTGCCTGGAGTGTGGGGACAGGGGAAGCTTTCTTT.